This T cell receptor (beta chain) was sequenced in a study of T-cell memory formation after mild COVID-19. Study details: TCR clusters mostly belonged to single donors.

The CDR3 is made up of 17 amino acids. CDR1 and CDR2 from the germline V gene are MGHRA and YSYEKL. With 4 bases clipped from V and 2 bases from J, the junction kept 9 bases outside the gene matches. TCRdb fed the 5' RACE reads into MiXCR, producing one record per CDR3 protein. Of 200,000 or so distinct CDR3 sequences in the sample, over 7.5% are singletons; the top ten hold 3.5%. The sequencing input was PBMCs or a T cell subset sorted from them (not recorded which). This chain joins TRBV4-1 and TRBJ2-4, with 9 nucleotides matching TRBD1. The clonotype was recovered from a man between 18 and 29 years old who had mild COVID-19 (a few samples of this study predate the infection). Cell type and time point are not known. The CDR3 region has the DNA TGCGCCAGCAGCCGCGGACAGGGGTTCGCAACCAAAAACATTCAGTACTTC. This gives the protein CASSRGQGFATKNIQYF.